The 30 T cell receptor beta chains below all came from one sample that was sequenced in a study of T cells after yellow fever vaccination. TCRdb ran MiXCR on the 5' RACE reads and lists one entry per CDR3 protein. The profile covers 300,000 to 400,000 distinct CDR3 sequences, with 8.5% to 10% appearing a single time and more than 15% taken by the ten largest. The sequencing here drew on PBMCs, taken on the day of the first yellow fever vaccination. The receptors were sampled from a man between 18 and 35 years old who received the YFV17D yellow fever vaccine.

A few counts support this clonotype. The CDR3 loop is CASSFMGQSFDQPQHF. The CDR3 DNA reads as TGTGCCAGCAGTTTTATGGGACAATCCTTCGATCAGCCCCAGCATTTT. The chain employs TRBV12-3 or TRBV12-4 and TRBJ1-5, with D perhaps matching TRBD1 (6 bases). Trimming stripped 3 bases from V and 5 bases from J, with 17 bases between. The CDR3 extends over 16 amino acids.

As to this clonotype: A much larger clone is a single base away; this may be a read error. This chain uses TRBV4-1 with TRBJ2-7, with 8 bases lining up with TRBD1. Germline CDR1 and CDR2: MGHRA and YSYEKL. CDR3 length: 15 amino acids. The trim removed 9 bases at V and 7 bases at J, leaving 17 bases unmatched. The CDR3 DNA reads as TGCGCCAGGAGCGGGTTTGGACAGGGTATGAGAGAGCAGTACTTC. The encoded protein is CARSGFGQGMREQYF.

This clonotype showed up just a few times. This chain joins TRBV6-1 and TRBJ1-1; tentative D call: TRBD1 (5 bases). The germline gives CDR1 MNHNS, CDR2 SASEGT. V lost 1 base and J lost 1, with 19 bases in between. CDR3 length: 18 residues. The CDR3 DNA follows: TGTGCCAGCAGTGAAGAGCCCAGGGAAAAATCGAGGAACACTGAAGCTTTCTTT. Its protein product is CASSEEPREKSRNTEAFF.

The chain is built from TRBV5-1 and TRBJ2-5, with D possibly being TRBD1 (6 bases). This CDR3 has 15 residues. Trimming stripped 2 bases from V and 4 bases from J, with 15 bases between. Germline CDR1 is SGHRS and CDR2 is YFSETQ. The CDR3 spells CASSLQGLSRETQYF. The CDR3 DNA reads as TGCGCCAGCAGCTTACAGGGCCTTAGTAGAGAGACCCAGTACTTC.

The chain combines TRBV29-1 with TRBJ2-1; 8 bases line up with TRBD1. The trim removed 7 bases at V and 2 bases at J, leaving 4 bases unmatched. CDR3 length: 13 residues. CDR1 is SQVTM, CDR2 ANQGSEA, per germline. CDR3: CSGNRGTYNEQFF. The CDR3 DNA follows: TGCAGCGGGAACAGGGGGACCTACAATGAGCAGTTCTTC.

This clonotype was detected ten times or more. V is TRBV3-1 and J is TRBJ2-2; D perhaps matches TRBD2 (5 bases). The CDR3 runs 17 residues. The germline CDR1 and CDR2 sequences are LGHDT and YNNKEL (reference sequence). Deletions cut 4 bases from V and 0 bases from J, with 15 bases between. CDR3: CASSPIPGISNTGELFF. The CDR3 DNA follows: TGTGCCAGCAGCCCGATCCCCGGGATTTCGAACACCGGGGAGCTGTTTTTT.

The rearrangement links TRBV4-1 to TRBJ1-5; D possibly corresponds to TRBD1 (5 bases). This CDR3 spans 16 amino acids. The V and J ends lost 4 bases and 3 bases respectively, with 16 bases between them. Germline V lookup: CDR1 MGHRA, CDR2 YSYEKL. CDR3 DNA sequence: TGCGCCAGCAGCCCCTCGGGACTCACGATCAATCAGCCCCAGCATTTT. It codes for CASSPSGLTINQPQHF.

Comment on this clonotype: At one end the junction does not follow the germline gene, possibly because of a read error. The chain's CDR3 is CTSSPLLGAPLHF. CDR3 DNA sequence: TGTACCAGCAGCCCCCTATTAGGGGCACCCCTCCACTTT. The J gene is TRBJ1-6, the V gene TRBV7-7, with D possibly matching TRBD1 (5 bases). The germline CDR1 and CDR2 sequences are SSHAT and FNYEAQ (reference sequence). This CDR3 comprises 13 residues.

This clonotype was recorded many times. The V call is TRBV7-9, the J call TRBJ1-5; no clear D gene. V dropped 2 bases and J dropped 7 bases, with 9 bases sitting between them. The germline gives CDR1 SEHNR, CDR2 FQNEAQ (reference sequence). The CDR3 runs to 13 residues. CDR3 loop: CASSLTGYQPQHF. The CDR3 DNA reads as TGTGCCAGCAGCTTAACGGGTTACCAGCCCCAGCATTTT.

At least ten counts were recorded for this clonotype. The rearrangement uses TRBV24-1 and TRBJ2-3; 8 bases are a match to TRBD2. J lost 6 bases, V lost 5 bases, and 9 bases had no gene match. The CDR3 covers 15 residues. CDR1 is KGHDR and CDR2 is SFDVKD in the germline V gene. CDR3 in amino acids: CATSARRGGGDTQYF. The DNA of the CDR3 is TGTGCCACCAGTGCCCGCCGCGGCGGGGGGGATACGCAGTATTTT.

This clonotype has at least ten counts. This chain uses TRBV7-9 with TRBJ2-7; D call uncertain. Trimming took 5 bases from V and 4 from J, leaving 12 bases between them. The CDR3 covers 13 residues. Germline-derived CDR1 and CDR2 are SEHNR and FQNEAQ (reference sequence). The CDR3 protein is CASSRGLAYEQYV. CDR3 bases: TGTGCCAGCAGCCGAGGCTTGGCTTACGAGCAGTACGTC.

The rearrangement links TRBV5-4 to TRBJ1-5, with D unclear. V shed 7 bases and J shed 2 bases, with 16 bases lying between them. The CDR3 contains 15 residues. Looked up from germline, CDR1 is SGHNT and CDR2 is YYREEE (reference sequence). For the CDR3, the DNA is TGTGCCAGCTCCCGGGGAGAGGAGGGCAATCAGCCCCAGCATTTT. This translates into CASSRGEEGNQPQHF.

Ten or more counts support this clonotype. The chain joins TRBV10-3 to TRBJ2-5; 9 nucleotides match TRBD1. Trimming took 10 bases from V and 5 from J; bases not matched to a gene: 8. The CDR3 is 13 residues long. The germline V gene has CDR1 ENHRY and CDR2 SYGVKD. The CDR3 sequence: CATWTGDVETQYF. The CDR3 DNA reads as TGTGCCACCTGGACAGGGGATGTCGAGACCCAGTACTTC.

This clonotype was picked up a small number of times. The V and J genes are TRBV7-8 and TRBJ2-3; D remains unclear. V lost 4 bases and J lost 2, with 16 bases in between. This CDR3 region has 16 residues. Germline CDR1 SGHVS, CDR2 FQNEAQ. The CDR3 reads CASSSETATYTDTQYF. CDR3 coding DNA: TGTGCCAGCAGCTCAGAGACCGCAACGTACACAGATACGCAGTATTTT.

The chain recombines TRBV20-1 with TRBJ2-5; D gene ambiguous. The CDR3 sequence is 13 residues long. V lost 6 bases to trimming and J lost 3 bases, with 14 bases between them. CDR1 is DFQATT, CDR2 SNEGSKA, per germline (reference sequence). The CDR3 region has the DNA TGCAGTGCAAAGAAGGGCCCTGAAGAGACCCAGTACTTC. Translation: CSAKKGPEETQYF.

This clonotype was recorded many times. V usage is TRBV4-2 and J usage is TRBJ1-5; D call uncertain. Germline CDR1 LGHNA, CDR2 YNFKEQ. The CDR3 extends over 14 amino acids. Deletions cut 4 bases from V and 2 bases from J, with 9 bases between. The CDR3 sequence: CASSRGLGNQPQHF. The DNA for the CDR3 is TGTGCCAGCAGCCGGGGTTTGGGCAATCAGCCCCAGCATTTT.

This clonotype was counted many times. V and J are TRBV5-1 and TRBJ1-4; D unclear. CDR3 length: 15 amino acids. The V and J ends lost 1 base and 0 bases respectively, with 7 bases between them. Germline V gene lookup returns CDR1 SGHRS and CDR2 YFSETQ. The CDR3 region is CASSLLPSTNEKLFF. CDR3 nucleotides: TGCGCCAGCAGCTTGCTACCCTCAACTAATGAAAAACTGTTTTTT.

The chain recombines TRBV10-3 with TRBJ1-5; 8 bases fit TRBD1. Germline-derived CDR1 and CDR2 are ENHRY and SYGVKD. V was pared by 6 bases and J by 4 bases, with 2 bases of the junction left unmatched. There are 13 residues in the CDR3. The CDR3: CAIRGQANQPQHF. The CDR3 DNA sequence: TGTGCCATCAGGGGACAGGCTAATCAGCCCCAGCATTTT.

This clonotype was observed many times. This chain links TRBV28 with TRBJ1-1; 11 bases match TRBD1. Germline CDR1 reads MDHEN; CDR2 reads SYDVKM. The CDR3 spans 16 residues. The V segment lost 4 bases and the J segment 4 bases; nucleotides outside the gene matches: 8. This CDR3 reads CASSYGTGGTLTEAFF. The CDR3, as DNA: TGTGCCAGCAGTTACGGGACAGGGGGAACCCTCACTGAAGCTTTCTTT.

This clonotype was detected only a few times. The chain uses TRBV5-1 and TRBJ1-1; 7 bases are shared with TRBD1. Germline assignment: CDR1 SGHRS and CDR2 YFSETQ. This CDR3 is built from 16 residues. The J segment lost 5 bases and the V segment lost 4 bases, leaving 14 bases of the junction unmatched. CDR3 loop: CASSVDPRGRGTEAFF. CDR3 nucleotides: TGCGCCAGCAGCGTGGATCCGAGGGGGCGCGGGACTGAAGCTTTCTTT.

This clonotype was seen more than once but under ten times. J is TRBJ2-1 and V is TRBV5-1; D remains unclear. CDR3 length: 14 residues. Germline V CDR1 and CDR2: SGHRS, YFSETQ. The V end lost 5 bases, the J end lost 7 bases, and 16 bases lay between the germline ends. CDR3 coding DNA: TGCGCCAGCAGTCATGACCCCCGGGTGAATGAGCAGTTCTTC. Translating gives CASSHDPRVNEQFF.

This clonotype came up a few times. The rearrangement links TRBV6-1 to TRBJ2-4; D gene uncertain. The CDR3 loop spans 14 amino acids. V shed 6 bases and J shed 0 bases, with 9 bases lying between them. CDR1 and CDR2 from the germline V gene are MNHNS and SASEGT. The CDR3 nucleotides read TGTGCCAGCAGGGACGGAGTAGCCAAAAACATTCAGTACTTC. Translating it yields CASRDGVAKNIQYF.

This clonotype was seen ten or more times. The V call is TRBV3-1, the J call TRBJ1-1; D might be TRBD1 (5 bases). From germline, CDR1 is LGHDT and CDR2 YNNKEL (reference sequence). CDR3 length: 11 residues. With 3 bases removed from V and 7 bases from J, the gap between germline ends came to 6 bases. The CDR3 protein is CASSHDSEAFF. The CDR3 coding sequence is TGTGCCAGCAGCCACGACAGTGAAGCTTTCTTT. The entire variable domain, with the rest obtained from reference TRBV3-1 and TRBJ1-1, is as follows: DTAVSQTPKYLVTQMGNDKSIKCEQNLGHDTMYWYKQDSKKFLKIMFSYNNKELIINETVPNRFSPKSPDKAHLNLHINSLELGDSAVYFCASSHDSEAFFGQGTRLTVV.

V is TRBV21-1 and J is TRBJ2-7; TRBD1, the table's D call, lacks a check against the DNA. TRBV21-1 is an annotated pseudogene. There are 14 residues in the CDR3. The DNA of the CDR3 is TGTGCCAGCAGGTTGAGACGGGGGGTCTACGAGCAGTACGTC. Its protein is CASRLRRGVYEQYV.

This clonotype was counted many times. The genes are TRBV3-1 and TRBJ1-3; D not certain. Germline V gene lookup returns CDR1 LGHDT and CDR2 YNNKEL (reference sequence). This CDR3 has 15 residues. The V end was cut by 4 bases, the J end by 0 bases, with 10 bases between. The CDR3 reads CASSPRRGSGNTIYF. The CDR3 nucleotides read TGTGCCAGCAGCCCAAGACGAGGCTCTGGAAACACCATATATTTT.

This clonotype appeared many times. J is TRBJ1-6 and V is TRBV12-3 or TRBV12-4; the D is unclear. V lost 11 bases and J lost 0, with 20 bases in between. The CDR3 loop spans 17 amino acids. The CDR3 DNA reads TGTGCCTCTAGACACCAAATACAACCCTCCTATAATTCACCCCTCCACTTT. Translated, it gives CASRHQIQPSYNSPLHF.

This sequence joins TRBV7-9 and TRBJ2-3; 7 bases fit TRBD1. The CDR3 contains 16 residues. CDR1 and CDR2 from the germline V gene are SEHNR and FQNEAQ (reference sequence). Trimming removed 1 base from V and 2 bases from J; junction bases left unmatched: 6. This CDR3 is CASSLDSTGFTDTQYF. As DNA, the CDR3 is TGTGCCAGCAGCTTAGACTCGACAGGGTTCACAGATACGCAGTATTTT.

This clonotype was recorded a few times. The DNA of the CDR3 is TGTGCCAGCAGCAAGGTAACCCCTGAGGGCAATCAGCCCCAGCATTTT. Amino acids: CASSKVTPEGNQPQHF. The rearrangement uses TRBV21-1 and TRBJ1-5; the D segment call TRBD1 is taken from the table without a DNA check. TRBV21-1 is a documented pseudogene. The CDR3 runs 16 residues.

This clonotype was detected a few times. The chain is built from TRBV13 and TRBJ2-7, with a tentative D call TRBD2 (5 bases). The CDR3 extends over 14 amino acids. Germline V lookup: CDR1 PRHDT, CDR2 FYEKMQ (reference sequence). Trimming shortened V by 0 bases and J by 1 base, and 7 bases separated the two germline ends. The CDR3: CASSLGTTSYEQYV. In DNA form, the CDR3 reads TGTGCCAGCAGCTTAGGGACTACGTCCTACGAGCAGTACGTC.

This chain links TRBV5-4 with TRBJ2-1; no clear D. The V end was cut by 5 bases, the J end by 9 bases, with 21 bases between. This CDR3 region has 15 residues. The germline gives CDR1 SGHNT, CDR2 YYREEE (reference sequence). The DNA of the CDR3 is TGTGCCAGCAGGAGAGAGGTGCAGGACCTCGGTGAGCAGTTCTTC. Encoded protein: CASRREVQDLGEQFF.